A selection of T cell receptor beta chains follows, all from one sample in a study of T cells in Graves' hyperthyroidism and ophthalmopathy. TCRdb used MiXCR to reprocess the multiplex PCR reads, holding one entry per CDR3 protein. The repertoire holds about 250,000 distinct CDR3 sequences, with around 15% as singletons. Sample: blood. The source is a woman between 45 and 60 years old with Graves' hyperthyroidism that later progressed to Graves' ophthalmopathy. The CDR3 runs from the conserved cysteine through the conserved F or W. A D gene is named only where the DNA matches it firmly. Clone size, where shown, is once, few, many, or a class for clones that have expanded.

cdr3_aa: CATLEGAYGYTF
cdr3_nt: TGTGCCACCCTGGAAGGTGCCTATGGCTACACCTTC
j_call: TRBJ1-2
v_call: TRBV28
d_call: .
clone_size: .

cdr3_aa: CSALDRSSSYEQYF
cdr3_nt: TGCAGTGCTCTCGACAGGTCTAGCTCCTACGAGCAGTACTTC
j_call: TRBJ2-7
v_call: TRBV20-1
d_call: .
clone_size: many

cdr3_aa: CASSFSGATGNTIYF
cdr3_nt: TGCGCCAGCAGCTTCAGCGGGGCCACTGGAAACACCATATATTTT
j_call: TRBJ1-3
v_call: TRBV5-1
d_call: .
clone_size: .

cdr3_aa: CAISKLAESSTDTQYF
cdr3_nt: TGTGCCATCAGTAAACTAGCGGAATCTTCCACAGATACGCAGTATTTT
j_call: TRBJ2-3
v_call: TRBV10-3
d_call: TRBD2
clone_size: many

cdr3_aa: CANPGNEAFF
cdr3_nt: TGTGCCAACCCAGGGAACGAAGCTTTCTTT
j_call: TRBJ1-1
v_call: TRBV11-3
d_call: .
clone_size: few

cdr3_aa: CSVDRGHEQYF
cdr3_nt: TGCAGCGTAGACAGGGGACACGAGCAGTACTTC
j_call: TRBJ2-7
v_call: TRBV29-1
d_call: TRBD1
clone_size: many

cdr3_aa: CASSWGSGRASGELFF
cdr3_nt: TGCGCCAGCAGCTGGGGTAGCGGGAGGGCCTCCGGGGAGCTGTTTTTT
j_call: TRBJ2-2
v_call: TRBV5-1
d_call: TRBD2
clone_size: few

cdr3_aa: CASSPQAGQETQYF
cdr3_nt: TGTGCCAGCAGTCCGCAGGCAGGCCAAGAGACCCAGTACTTC
j_call: TRBJ2-5
v_call: TRBV2
d_call: .
clone_size: .

cdr3_aa: CASSGTRLSYEQYF
cdr3_nt: TGTGCCAGTAGTGGCACTCGCCTCTCCTACGAGCAGTACTTC
j_call: TRBJ2-7
v_call: TRBV19
d_call: .
clone_size: .

cdr3_aa: CASSDGHHSYNEQFF
cdr3_nt: TGTGCCAGCAGTGACGGACATCACTCCTACAATGAGCAGTTCTTC
j_call: TRBJ2-1
v_call: TRBV25-1
d_call: .
clone_size: many

cdr3_aa: CSGRHSSNTGELFF
cdr3_nt: TGCAGTGGGCGGCACAGCTCAAACACCGGGGAGCTGTTTTTT
j_call: TRBJ2-2
v_call: TRBV20-1
d_call: .
clone_size: .

cdr3_aa: CASSLRDRPGNTIYF
cdr3_nt: TGTGCCAGCAGCCTTCGGGACAGACCTGGGAACACCATATATTTT
j_call: TRBJ1-3
v_call: TRBV11-2
d_call: TRBD1
clone_size: many

cdr3_aa: CASSTDGRITLNTEAFF
cdr3_nt: TGCGCCAGCAGCACCGACGGACGGATAACTTTGAACACTGAAGCTTTCTTT
j_call: TRBJ1-1
v_call: TRBV5-1
d_call: .
clone_size: many

cdr3_aa: CASSDYGKLFF
cdr3_nt: TGTGCCAGCAGTGACTACGGAAAACTGTTTTTT
j_call: TRBJ1-4
v_call: TRBV2
d_call: .
clone_size: many

cdr3_aa: CSAQRLGYEQYF
cdr3_nt: TGCAGTGCCCAACGTCTGGGGTACGAGCAGTACTTC
j_call: TRBJ2-7
v_call: TRBV20-1
d_call: .
clone_size: many

cdr3_aa: CASSQGTATQGYTF
cdr3_nt: TGTGCCAGCTCACAGGGGACCGCAACTCAGGGCTACACCTTC
j_call: TRBJ1-2
v_call: TRBV18
d_call: .
clone_size: many

cdr3_aa: CASSIGTVDRWGNTEAFF
cdr3_nt: TGTGCCAGTAGTATAGGCACGGTCGACAGGTGGGGAAACACTGAAGCTTTCTTT
j_call: TRBJ1-1
v_call: TRBV19
d_call: .
clone_size: many

cdr3_aa: CASQRGLQETQYF
cdr3_nt: TGTGCCAGCCAGAGGGGACTTCAAGAGACCCAGTACTTC
j_call: TRBJ2-5
v_call: TRBV2
d_call: .
clone_size: many

cdr3_aa: CASVRDRGAEQYF
cdr3_nt: TGTGCCAGCGTCCGGGACAGGGGTGCCGAGCAGTACTTC
j_call: TRBJ2-7
v_call: TRBV2
d_call: TRBD1
clone_size: many

cdr3_aa: CASRGGQGSYNEQFF
cdr3_nt: TGTGCCAGCAGGGGTGGACAGGGATCCTACAATGAGCAGTTCTTC
j_call: TRBJ2-1
v_call: TRBV27
d_call: TRBD1
clone_size: many

cdr3_aa: CAWSVGETQYF
cdr3_nt: TGTGCCTGGAGTGTAGGGGAGACCCAGTACTTC
j_call: TRBJ2-5
v_call: TRBV30
d_call: .
clone_size: many

cdr3_aa: CASSGYFRPGANVLTF
cdr3_nt: TGTGCCAGCAGTGGGTACTTTCGACCTGGGGCCAACGTCCTGACTTTC
j_call: TRBJ2-6
v_call: TRBV12-3/TRBV12-4
d_call: .
clone_size: many

cdr3_aa: CASSWGQYSYNEQFF
cdr3_nt: TGTGCCAGCAGCTGGGGACAGTATTCCTACAATGAGCAGTTCTTC
j_call: TRBJ2-1
v_call: TRBV5-6
d_call: TRBD1
clone_size: .

cdr3_aa: CASSVPHDPTPPSTDTQYF
cdr3_nt: TGTGCCAGCAGCGTACCCCACGACCCGACACCGCCTAGCACAGATACGCAGTATTTT
j_call: TRBJ2-3
v_call: TRBV9
d_call: .
clone_size: few

cdr3_aa: CASSYFSASTDTQYF
cdr3_nt: TGTGCCAGCAGCTATTTTTCCGCTAGCACAGATACGCAGTATTTT
j_call: TRBJ2-3
v_call: TRBV3-1
d_call: .
clone_size: many

cdr3_aa: CASSPRTGWNTEAFF
cdr3_nt: TGTGCCAGCAGCCCCCGGACTGGTTGGAACACTGAAGCTTTCTTT
j_call: TRBJ1-1
v_call: TRBV9
d_call: .
clone_size: few

cdr3_aa: CASSLQGAPTNEKLFF
cdr3_nt: TGTGCCAGCAGTTTACAGGGGGCGCCAACTAATGAAAAACTGTTTTTT
j_call: TRBJ1-4
v_call: TRBV28
d_call: TRBD1
clone_size: many

cdr3_aa: CASSQDGREMDTQYF
cdr3_nt: TGTGCCAGCAGCCAAGATGGGCGGGAGATGGATACGCAGTATTTT
j_call: TRBJ2-3
v_call: TRBV3-1
d_call: TRBD2
clone_size: many

cdr3_aa: CASRHQQQGRTEAFF
cdr3_nt: TGTGCCAGCAGGCACCAACAGCAGGGCAGGACTGAAGCTTTCTTT
j_call: TRBJ1-1
v_call: TRBV12-3/TRBV12-4
d_call: .
clone_size: .

cdr3_aa: CASSPSGFISYNEQFF
cdr3_nt: TGTGCCAGCTCACCGTCGGGATTTATCTCCTACAATGAGCAGTTCTTC
j_call: TRBJ2-1
v_call: TRBV18
d_call: .
clone_size: many

cdr3_aa: CSASSPRGRGTDTQYF
cdr3_nt: TGCAGTGCCTCGAGTCCCCGGGGCAGGGGCACAGATACGCAGTATTTT
j_call: TRBJ2-3
v_call: TRBV20-1
d_call: .
clone_size: .

cdr3_aa: CASSLGKGRLYGYTF
cdr3_nt: TGTGCCAGCAGCTTAGGGAAGGGCAGGCTCTATGGCTACACCTTC
j_call: TRBJ1-2
v_call: TRBV7-8
d_call: .
clone_size: many

cdr3_aa: CASSQILAGLYEQYF
cdr3_nt: TGTGCCAGCAGCCAGATACTAGCGGGACTATACGAGCAGTACTTC
j_call: TRBJ2-7
v_call: TRBV3-1
d_call: TRBD2
clone_size: many

cdr3_aa: CASSPRASGTYEQYF
cdr3_nt: TGTGCCAGCTCACCGAGGGCTAGCGGGACCTACGAGCAGTACTTC
j_call: TRBJ2-7
v_call: TRBV18
d_call: TRBD2
clone_size: .

cdr3_aa: CASSRVQGPSNQPQHF
cdr3_nt: TGTGCCAGCAGTCGAGTACAGGGGCCTAGCAATCAGCCCCAGCATTTT
j_call: TRBJ1-5
v_call: TRBV28
d_call: TRBD1
clone_size: .

cdr3_aa: CASSGATLETEAFF
cdr3_nt: TGTGCCAGCAGTGGAGCGACTTTGGAGACTGAAGCTTTCTTT
j_call: TRBJ1-1
v_call: TRBV2
d_call: .
clone_size: many

cdr3_aa: CASSLSLRGGQETQYF
cdr3_nt: TGTGCCAGCAGTTTAAGTCTGCGGGGGGGCCAAGAGACCCAGTACTTC
j_call: TRBJ2-5
v_call: TRBV12-3/TRBV12-4
d_call: TRBD2
clone_size: .

cdr3_aa: CASSPTGRTEAFF
cdr3_nt: TGTGCCAGCAGCCCGACAGGGCGGACTGAAGCTTTCTTT
j_call: TRBJ1-1
v_call: TRBV7-2
d_call: TRBD1
clone_size: many

cdr3_aa: CASSLGQPMGTSGLYNEQFF
cdr3_nt: TGTGCCAGCTCGTTGGGACAGCCGATGGGGACTAGCGGGCTTTACAATGAGCAGTTCTTC
j_call: TRBJ2-1
v_call: TRBV18
d_call: TRBD2
clone_size: few

cdr3_aa: CASTLVLETQYF
cdr3_nt: TGTGCCAGCACCTTGGTGTTGGAGACCCAGTACTTC
j_call: TRBJ2-5
v_call: TRBV2
d_call: .
clone_size: many